The 24 T cell receptor beta chains listed next were all sequenced from one sample in a study of T cells in Graves' hyperthyroidism and ophthalmopathy. Amplification of TCR beta CDR3 regions was performed using RNA transcripts as template. During a first-round RT-PCR of the TCR CDR3, the HTBI primer set was used. MiXCR was run by TCRdb on the multiplex PCR reads, yielding one entry per CDR3 protein. Here the sample spans about half a million distinct CDR3 sequences, 24% being singletons. The sequenced material came from blood. The receptors were gathered from a woman in her twenties or thirties with Graves' ophthalmopathy.

V is TRBV28 and J is TRBJ1-5, with 7 nucleotides matching TRBD1. V lost 6 bases and J lost 0; bases outside the gene matches: 5. The CDR3 runs to 15 residues. The germline V gene encodes CDR1 MDHEN and CDR2 SYDVKM. The DNA for the CDR3 is TGTGCCAGCAGAACACAGGGGATTAGCAATCAGCCCCAGCATTTT. This codes for CASRTQGISNQPQHF.

The chain employs TRBV6-1 and TRBJ1-5; 7 bases agree with TRBD1. This CDR3 has 14 residues. From germline, CDR1 is MNHNS and CDR2 SASEGT. The J segment lost 6 bases and the V segment lost 5 bases, leaving 7 bases of the junction unmatched. The DNA for the CDR3 is TGTGCCAGCAGTCCCGGACAGGCTAGTCAGCCCCAGCATTTT. As protein: CASSPGQASQPQHF.

This clonotype was detected ten times or more. V is TRBV29-1 and J is TRBJ1-1, with no clear D. From germline, CDR1 is SQVTM and CDR2 ANQGSEA. V lost 4 bases to trimming and J lost 3 bases, with 12 bases between them. The CDR3 covers 13 residues. CDR3 in DNA: TGCAGCGTTGGAACGGGATATCACACTGAAGCTTTCTTT. It translates to CSVGTGYHTEAFF.

Concerning this clonotype: This sequence may be a read error, since a much larger clone differs from it by one base. The J gene is TRBJ2-7, the V gene TRBV2, with D possibly matching TRBD1 (6 bases). This CDR3 region has 13 residues. Germline lookup yields CDR1 SNHLY and CDR2 FYNNEI. The CDR3 nucleotides read TGTGCCAGCAGTCGGGGACAACACTACGGGCAGTACTTC. It yields the protein CASSRGQHYGQYF.

This clonotype has a count of ten or more. The chain carries TRBV6-2 or TRBV6-3 and TRBJ2-7; D is possibly TRBD2 (5 bases). Germline V CDR1 and CDR2: MNHEY, SVGEGT. The CDR3 is 15 amino acids. Trimming stripped 6 bases from V and 7 bases from J, with 22 bases between. The CDR3 sequence is CASSSSSAISGEQYF. Written as DNA, the CDR3 is TGTGCCAGCAGCTCCTCATCGGCAATCTCGGGGGAGCAGTACTTC.

There are many counts of this clonotype. The chain links TRBV20-1 to TRBJ1-2; TRBD1 matches at 8 bases. The junction had 8 bases not matched to a gene; V was cut back by 1 base and J by 1 base. The CDR3 extends over 16 amino acids. Germline loops: CDR1 DFQATT, CDR2 SNEGSKA (reference sequence). The CDR3 DNA follows: TGCAGTGCTAGAGCCTATGGGACAGGAATTAACTATGGCTACACCTTC. Protein sequence: CSARAYGTGINYGYTF.

This clonotype was detected only a few times. V and J are TRBV19 and TRBJ2-7; weak D call: TRBD2 (5 bases). Germline-derived CDR1 and CDR2 are LNHDA and SQIVND (reference sequence). The CDR3 length is 16 residues. Trimming stripped 9 bases from V and 3 bases from J, with 24 bases between. CDR3 region: CASNDRGGEGFYEQYF. The CDR3 DNA reads as TGTGCCAGCAATGACCGCGGCGGCGAGGGATTCTACGAGCAGTACTTC.

This chain joins TRBV5-1 and TRBJ1-2; weak D call: TRBD1 (5 bases). V was trimmed by 3 bases and J by 5 bases, leaving 14 bases between them. The CDR3 loop spans 14 amino acids. CDR1 is SGHRS and CDR2 is YFSETQ in the germline V gene. In DNA, the CDR3 is TGCGCCAGCAGCTCGCCGGGACGTACGTATGGCTACACCTTC. Its protein is CASSSPGRTYGYTF.

Concerning this clonotype itself: At one end the junction does not follow the germline gene, possibly because of a read error. V usage is TRBV12-3 or TRBV12-4 and J usage is TRBJ1-1, with TRBD1 as a possible D gene (5 bases). The CDR3 consists of 15 residues. The chain's CDR3 is CASSLGWGLHTEAGF. In nucleotides, the CDR3 is TGTGCCAGCAGTTTGGGTTGGGGACTTCACACTGAAGCTGGGTTT.

Points on this clonotype: A much larger clone is a single base away; this may be a read error. V usage is TRBV12-3 or TRBV12-4 and J usage is TRBJ2-7; 9 positions match TRBD1. The CDR3 loop spans 14 amino acids. The V gene end was trimmed by 1 base and the J gene end by 10 bases; junction bases not matched to a gene: 8. CDR3 protein: CASSLVAGQGNQYF. The CDR3 DNA follows: TGTGCCAGCAGTTTAGTGGCGGGACAGGGTAATCAGTACTTC.

This clonotype appeared many times. This chain links TRBV5-1 with TRBJ2-7, with TRBD1 matching 9 bases. This CDR3 comprises 15 residues. Losses at the gene ends were 2 bases for V and 2 bases for J; bases not matched to a gene: 5. Looked up from germline, CDR1 is SGHRS and CDR2 is YFSETQ. DNA of the CDR3: TGCGCCAGCAGCTTAATTGGGACAGGGCCCTACGAGCAGTACTTC. Its translation is CASSLIGTGPYEQYF. Drawing the rest from reference TRBV5-1 and TRBJ2-7, the complete variable domain is KAGVTQTPRYLIKTRGQQVTLSCSPISGHRSVSWYQQTPGQGLQFLFEYFSETQRNKGNFPGRFSGRQFSNSRSEMNVSTLELGDSALYLCASSLIGTGPYEQYFGPGTRLTVT.

This clonotype was observed at least ten times. The gene calls are TRBV28 and TRBJ1-2; no clear D gene. CDR1 and CDR2 from the germline V gene are MDHEN and SYDVKM. The CDR3 covers 12 residues. V was trimmed by 3 bases and J by 8 bases, leaving 10 bases between them. CDR3 nucleotide sequence: TGTGCCAGCAGTTTGCGAGGGATCGGCTACACCTTC. Amino acids: CASSLRGIGYTF.

This clonotype was counted at least ten times. The J gene is TRBJ1-1, the V gene TRBV20-1; a weak D match, TRBD1 (6 bases). This CDR3 is 15 amino acids long. Trimming pared 1 base from V and 1 base from J, leaving 13 bases between. Germline CDR1 is DFQATT and CDR2 is SNEGSKA (reference sequence). CDR3 region: CSARAPSTGNTEAFF. CDR3 nucleotides: TGCAGTGCTAGAGCGCCTTCGACAGGGAACACTGAAGCTTTCTTT.

This chain joins TRBV20-1 and TRBJ2-7; D gene uncertain. Trimming pared 0 bases from V and 3 bases from J, leaving 12 bases between. Germline-derived CDR1 and CDR2 are DFQATT and SNEGSKA (reference sequence). The CDR3 is 14 residues long. CDR3 bases: TGCAGTGCTAGAGATTATCCCGGCGACTACGAGCAGTACTTC. As protein: CSARDYPGDYEQYF.

In its sample, this clonotype was seen a few times. The chain recombines TRBV20-1 with TRBJ1-1; D unresolved. The ends were cut back, 4 bases at V and 3 bases at J, with 12 bases in the middle. CDR1 is DFQATT and CDR2 is SNEGSKA in the germline V gene (reference sequence). The CDR3 spans 13 residues. The CDR3: CSATHYVDTEAFF. The CDR3 nucleotides read TGCAGTGCTACCCATTATGTGGACACTGAAGCTTTCTTT.

This clonotype was found many times. The V and J genes are TRBV6-2 or TRBV6-3 and TRBJ2-7, with 9 bases matching TRBD1. The CDR3 totals 14 residues. Germline V gives CDR1 MNHEY, CDR2 SVGEGT. Losses at the gene ends were 11 bases for V and 1 base for J; bases not matched to a gene: 9. The CDR3: CAVIPTGGSYEQYF. The CDR3 DNA is TGTGCCGTCATACCGACAGGGGGTTCCTACGAGCAGTACTTC.

This clonotype was seen a handful of times. The CDR3 sequence: CASSHRPIRGDTGELFF. CDR3 coding DNA: TGCGCCAGCAGCCACAGGCCCATAAGGGGTGACACCGGGGAGCTGTTTTTT. The genes are TRBV4-1 and TRBJ2-2, with D perhaps TRBD1 (5 bases). V lost 3 bases and J 3 bases, leaving 17 bases between the germline ends. The germline CDR1 and CDR2 sequences are MGHRA and YSYEKL. The CDR3 extends over 17 amino acids.

The chain employs TRBV7-2 and TRBJ2-4; unclear D gene. The V end lost 1 base, the J end lost 6 bases, and 13 bases lay between the germline ends. The CDR3 runs to 15 residues. Germline V gives CDR1 SGHTA, CDR2 FQGNSA. This CDR3 reads CASSLGLAWGNIQYF. The CDR3 region has the DNA TGTGCCAGCAGCTTAGGCCTCGCTTGGGGAAACATTCAGTACTTC.

This clonotype was counted many times. The chain is built from TRBV30 and TRBJ2-6; 9 nucleotides align to TRBD1. Trimming took 0 bases from V and 2 from J; bases not matched to a gene: 2. Germline V gene sequence: CDR1 GTSNPN, CDR2 SVGIG (reference sequence). The CDR3 is 16 residues long. In nucleotides, the CDR3 is TGTGCCTGGAGTGTACGACAGGGGGCTGGGGCCAACGTCCTGACTTTC. Protein: CAWSVRQGAGANVLTF.

This sequence joins TRBV6-1 and TRBJ2-7; a possible D gene is TRBD1 (5 bases). The CDR3 extends over 13 amino acids. In germline, CDR1 is MNHNS, CDR2 SASEGT. The V end lost 7 bases, the J end lost 6 bases, and 16 bases lay between the germline ends. The CDR3 DNA reads as TGTGCCAGCATTGATGGGGCTCACGGCGAGCAGTACTTC. Its protein product is CASIDGAHGEQYF.

In this sample, this clonotype turned up many times. V gene TRBV25-1 combines with J gene TRBJ1-5; no reliable D call. CDR3 size: 14 residues. The germline CDR1 and CDR2 sequences are MGHDK and SYGVNS. The ends were cut back, 4 bases at V and 0 bases at J, with 7 bases in the middle. CDR3 amino acids: CASSGRYSNQPQHF. CDR3 sequence (DNA): TGTGCCAGCAGTGGACGGTATAGCAATCAGCCCCAGCATTTT. Full variable domain (outside the CDR3, taken from reference TRBV25-1 and TRBJ1-5): EADIYQTPRYLVIGTGKKITLECSQTMGHDKMYWYQQDPGMELHLIHYSYGVNSTEKGDLSSESTVSRIRTEHFPLTLESARPSHTSQYLCASSGRYSNQPQHFGDGTRLSIL.

This clonotype was seen ten or more times. This chain uses TRBV20-1 with TRBJ2-7, with D perhaps being TRBD1 or TRBD2 (5 bases each). The V end lost 6 bases, the J end lost 2 bases, and 20 bases lay between the germline ends. In germline, CDR1 is DFQATT, CDR2 SNEGSKA (reference sequence). The CDR3 is 15 amino acids. DNA of the CDR3: TGCAGTGCGGAGCCTCCTCAGGGACGAGCCTACGAGCAGTACTTC. It encodes CSAEPPQGRAYEQYF.

This clonotype was observed at least ten times. V is TRBV20-1 and J is TRBJ1-5; 8 bases map to TRBD1. This CDR3 has 12 amino acids. Germline CDR1 and CDR2: DFQATT and SNEGSKA (reference sequence). The junction had 2 bases not matched to a gene; V was cut back by 4 bases and J by 6 bases. CDR3 amino acids: CSATTGVQPQHF. As DNA, the CDR3 is TGCAGTGCTACGACAGGGGTTCAGCCCCAGCATTTT.

The CDR3 is CASSQAGSYEQYV. For the CDR3, the DNA is TGTGCCAGCAGCCAAGCGGGGTCCTACGAGCAGTACGTC. The rearrangement uses TRBV4-2 and TRBJ2-7, with D tentatively TRBD2 (5 bases). Trimming shortened V by 1 base and J by 1 base, and 5 bases separated the two germline ends. Germline CDR1 reads LGHNA; CDR2 reads YNFKEQ. The CDR3 is 13 amino acids.